Here is one T cell receptor (beta chain) with its context. This specimen comes from a study of T cell changes during pregnancy in multiple sclerosis. The CDR3 has 15 amino acids. V dropped 6 bases and J dropped 4; count of bases not matched to a gene: 9. The germline V gene encodes CDR1 PRHDT and CDR2 FYEKMQ (reference sequence). Sequencing used immunoSEQ multiplex PCR; TCRdb keeps in-frame clones, though not all of them. The repertoire has some 64,000 clones, approximately 90% of them found once; the top ten carry about 2.5%. This sequence joins TRBV13 and TRBJ2-3; 8 positions match TRBD2. This sequence was found in a female donor with multiple sclerosis, enrolled in a pregnancy study. The sample here was peripheral blood, taken in the first trimester of pregnancy. This chain's CDR3 is CASRRGLGVADTQYF. The CDR3 coding sequence is TGTGCCAGCAGACGGGGACTAGGGGTGGCAGATACGCAGTATTTT.